The 24 T cell receptor beta chains given below trace back to one sample, sequenced in a study of beta chain features in type 1 diabetes (dated by TCRdb to 2016 to 2019). General conclusions and limits of the study: A moderate but significant shortening of TCRB CDR3 length was observed in type 1 diabetes patients in all four CD4+ subsets.

Library preparation used the immunoSEQ multiplex PCR assay. The entire amount of isolated RNA was reverse transcribed using the High Capacity cDNA Reverse Transcription Kit, so the sequenced TCRB transcripts were expressed ones. TCRdb took over this immuneACCESS table, retaining in-frame rearrangements with V and J assigned. Such tables are incomplete; in checked studies, under half of the missing clones stem from an unresolved V gene, and the remainder is unexplained. This sample has 300,000 to 350,000 clones in its table, and roughly 12% of those were observed once. The ten top clones hold about 0.016% of the sample. Their antigens are not known. Sample: naive CD4+ T cells from blood. The cell subset or site tag for this specimen amounts to: true naive CD4+ T cells. The receptor source for this set is a woman between 18 and 29 years old with type 1 diabetes.

This clone was seen more than once but under ten times. V usage is TRBV5-4 and J usage is TRBJ2-7; D not certain. This CDR3 contains 14 residues. The germline V and J ends were trimmed by 3 bases and 0 bases, with 10 bases remaining between them. Per the germline V gene, CDR1 is SGHNT and CDR2 is YYREEE (reference sequence). CDR3 sequence reads: CASSSDKSSYEQYF. DNA for the CDR3: TGTGCCAGCAGCTCAGACAAGAGCTCCTACGAGCAGTACTTC.

The CDR3 sequence is CAISESTGWDTQYF. The CDR3 DNA is TGTGCCATCAGTGAGTCGACAGGGTGGGATACGCAGTATTTT. The chain is built from TRBV10-3 and TRBJ2-3; 7 bases are a match to TRBD1. CDR3 length: 14 amino acids. Germline V gene sequence: CDR1 ENHRY, CDR2 SYGVKD. J was trimmed by 6 bases and V by 0 bases; bases with no gene match: 3.

This chain joins TRBV30 and TRBJ1-2; D gene uncertain. Trimming stripped 2 bases from V and 7 bases from J, with 8 bases between. Germline assignment: CDR1 GTSNPN and CDR2 SVGIG (reference sequence). The CDR3 loop spans 11 amino acids. The CDR3 DNA reads as TGTGCCTGGAGTCGACTCAGTGGCTACACCTTC. It codes for CAWSRLSGYTF.

V is TRBV29-1 and J is TRBJ2-1; D is perhaps TRBD1 (5 bases). Germline values: CDR1 SQVTM, CDR2 ANQGSEA. The CDR3 spans 12 residues. V was shortened by 4 bases and J by 4 bases, with 8 bases between the two germline ends. The CDR3 reads CSVGGGYNEQFF. The CDR3 nucleotides are TGCAGCGTTGGGGGCGGATACAATGAGCAGTTCTTC.

This clone was observed a few times. The gene calls are TRBV7-2 and TRBJ1-4; 9 positions agree with TRBD1. V dropped 0 bases and J dropped 7; count of bases not matched to a gene: 6. Germline V gives CDR1 SGHTA, CDR2 FQGNSA. CDR3 size: 16 residues. The CDR3: CASSLAGQGFGEKLFF. In nucleotides, the CDR3 is TGTGCCAGCAGCTTAGCGGGACAGGGATTCGGTGAAAAACTGTTTTTT.

This clone was seen a handful of times. This chain joins TRBV23-1 and TRBJ1-1; TRBD1 agrees at 10 bases. Being an ORF, TRBV23-1 has a function that is uncertain. The CDR3 spans 16 residues. Losses at the gene ends were 1 base for V and 2 bases for J; bases not matched to a gene: 4. CDR3 loop: CASSQFGTGDNTEAFF. The CDR3 DNA follows: TGCGCCAGCAGTCAATTTGGGACAGGGGATAACACTGAAGCTTTCTTT.

This clone was counted a few times. This chain joins TRBV7-9 and TRBJ1-2, with D possibly being TRBD1 (5 bases). V shed 1 base and J shed 2 bases, with 8 bases lying between them. This CDR3 is built from 14 residues. Looked up from germline, CDR1 is SEHNR and CDR2 is FQNEAQ (reference sequence). Written as DNA, the CDR3 is TGTGCCAGCAGCTTAGGAACAGGCAACTATGGCTACACCTTC. This codes for CASSLGTGNYGYTF.

This clone was counted a few times. V and J are TRBV18 and TRBJ2-7; 9 bases agree with TRBD2. V lost 3 bases to trimming and J lost 7 bases; unmatched junction nucleotides: 10. CDR1 is KGHSH and CDR2 is LQKENI in the germline V gene. This CDR3 region has 15 residues. The CDR3 nucleotides are TGTGCCAGCTCACCGGAGGCGGGAGGGCCGGTAGAGCAGTACGTC. The encoded protein is CASSPEAGGPVEQYV.

This clone was seen a few times. The CDR3 spells CASSYSGTSGGNEQFF. CDR3 in DNA: TGTGCCAGCAGTTATTCCGGGACTAGCGGGGGCAATGAGCAGTTCTTC. V gene TRBV2 combines with J gene TRBJ2-1; 14 nucleotides line up with TRBD2. V was pared by 5 bases and J by 6 bases, with 6 bases of the junction left unmatched. The CDR3 runs to 16 residues. Looked up from germline, CDR1 is SNHLY and CDR2 is FYNNEI.

CDR3 loop: CASSVGRPTYTGELFF. The CDR3 DNA sequence: TGTGCCAGCAGCGTAGGAAGGCCGACATACACCGGGGAGCTGTTTTTT. The chain joins TRBV9 to TRBJ2-2; D not resolved. Trimming took 0 bases from V and 3 from J, leaving 12 bases between them. CDR3 length: 16 residues. The germline CDR1 and CDR2 sequences are SGDLS and YYNGEE.

This clone was picked up a small number of times. The rearrangement uses TRBV7-2 and TRBJ2-5; D not certain. V was trimmed by 5 bases and J by 0 bases, leaving 4 bases between them. This CDR3 spans 12 amino acids. Germline assignment: CDR1 SGHTA and CDR2 FQGNSA. The CDR3 here is CASSPNQETQYF. Here the CDR3 DNA reads TGTGCCAGCAGCCCTAACCAAGAGACCCAGTACTTC.

Points on this clone: Other DNA sequences of this sample code for an identical CDR3. CDR3 sequence: CASSLLGQGQETQYF. The CDR3 DNA reads as TGCGCCAGCAGCTTGTTGGGACAGGGACAAGAGACCCAGTACTTC. The chain is built from TRBV5-1 and TRBJ2-5; 9 bases map to TRBD1. The ends lost 1 base at V and 2 bases at J; junction bases unmatched: 3. The CDR3 runs to 15 residues. Germline CDR1 is SGHRS and CDR2 is YFSETQ.

The chain combines TRBV19 with TRBJ2-1; D is uncertain. Per the germline V gene, CDR1 is LNHDA and CDR2 is SQIVND (reference sequence). The CDR3 loop spans 15 amino acids. V was cut by 2 bases and J by 7 bases, with 15 bases left in between. CDR3 region: CASSISQATSNEQFF. For the CDR3, the DNA is TGTGCCAGTAGTATATCCCAGGCTACGTCGAATGAGCAGTTCTTC.

This clone showed up just once. The chain combines TRBV25-1 with TRBJ1-5; TRBD1 is a possible D gene (5 bases). The CDR3 is 14 residues long. Looked up from germline, CDR1 is MGHDK and CDR2 is SYGVNS. Trimming took off 2 bases at V and 11 bases at J, with 16 bases between the two ends. The CDR3 DNA reads as TGTGCCAGCAGTGAAGGGTCAGGGTTTAGGGCCCAGCATTTT. It is translated as CASSEGSGFRAQHF.

V is TRBV19 and J is TRBJ2-2; D perhaps matches TRBD1 (6 bases). The CDR3 has 13 amino acids. Germline V gives CDR1 LNHDA, CDR2 SQIVND (reference sequence). Trimming removed 4 bases from V and 7 bases from J, with 10 bases in between. The CDR3 DNA is TGTGCCAGTAGTAGAACAGGGAACGGGGAGCTGTTTTTT. This encodes CASSRTGNGELFF. Complete variable domain (other parts from reference TRBV19 and TRBJ2-2): DGGITQSPKYLFRKEGQNVTLSCEQNLNHDAMYWYRQDPGQGLRLIYYSQIVNDFQKGDIAEGYSVSREKKESFPLTVTSAQKNPTAFYLCASSRTGNGELFFGEGSRLTVL.

The genes are TRBV18 and TRBJ2-5; a weak D match, TRBD2 (6 bases). Trimming stripped 1 base from V and 4 bases from J, with 10 bases between. Germline V gene data show CDR1 as KGHSH and CDR2 as LQKENI. This CDR3 spans 14 amino acids. In nucleotides, the CDR3 is TGTGCCAGCTCACCACTCGGAGGGGCAGAGACCCAGTACTTC. This gives the protein CASSPLGGAETQYF.

This clone was detected a few times. V usage is TRBV7-3 and J usage is TRBJ2-1; no clear D gene. V was pared by 0 bases and J by 8 bases, with 8 bases between. Germline assignment: CDR1 SGHTA and CDR2 FQGTGA. CDR3 length equals 13 residues. CDR3 coding DNA: TGTGCCAGCAGCTTAACCCCGCGGTATGAGCAGTTCTTC. This gives the protein CASSLTPRYEQFF. The full variable domain, rest sourced from reference TRBV7-3 and TRBJ2-1, is GAGVSQTPSNKVTEKGKYVELRCDPISGHTALYWYRQSLGQGPEFLIYFQGTGAADDSGLPNDRFFAVRPEGSVSTLKIQRTERGDSAVYLCASSLTPRYEQFFGPGTRLTVL.

This clone occurred a few times. The CDR3 DNA reads TGTGCCAGATCAGGGTACAATGAGCAGTTCTTC. Its translation is CARSGYNEQFF. V and J are TRBV2 and TRBJ2-1, with D maybe TRBD1 (5 bases). Trimming took off 9 bases at V and 4 bases at J, with 7 bases between the two ends. This CDR3 is built from 11 residues. CDR1 SNHLY and CDR2 FYNNEI come from the germline V gene.

The genes are TRBV27 and TRBJ2-7, with D perhaps TRBD2 (5 bases). Germline CDR1 reads MNHEY; CDR2 reads SMNVEV (reference sequence). Between the trimmed V and J ends, which lost 6 bases and 7 bases, there was a span of 16 bases. The CDR3 has 13 amino acids. CDR3 in DNA: TGTGCCAGCAGCCGGGCGGTACCGGGGGAGCAGTACTTC. Protein sequence: CASSRAVPGEQYF.

The V call is TRBV7-9, the J call TRBJ2-1; 10 bases fit TRBD2. This CDR3 is 16 amino acids long. Germline trimming cut 3 bases from V and 0 bases from J; bases unmatched to any gene: 2. Per germline, CDR1 SEHNR and CDR2 FQNEAQ (reference sequence). CDR3 sequence: CASSFRLAGSYNEQFF. The CDR3 DNA is TGTGCCAGCAGCTTTAGACTAGCGGGCTCCTACAATGAGCAGTTCTTC. Based on the CDR3 plus reference TRBV7-9 and TRBJ2-1, the full variable domain is DTGVSQNPRHKITKRGQNVTFRCDPISEHNRLYWYRQTLGQGPEFLTYFQNEAQLEKSRLLSDRFSAERPKGSFSTLEIQRTEQGDSAMYLCASSFRLAGSYNEQFFGPGTRLTVL.

The chain carries TRBV29-1 and TRBJ2-3, with 12 bases lining up with TRBD1. V trimming: 7 bases; J trimming: 5 bases; junction bases outside the gene matches: 7. Germline-derived CDR1 and CDR2 are SQVTM and ANQGSEA. The CDR3 spans 14 residues. The DNA for the CDR3 is TGCAGCGCCGGGGACAGGGGGCGCGGAGATACGCAGTATTTT. This sequence encodes CSAGDRGRGDTQYF.

This clone has just a few counts. The V and J genes are TRBV30 and TRBJ1-2, with a weak D call TRBD1 (6 bases). The V and J ends lost 2 bases and 4 bases respectively, with 14 bases between them. CDR3 length equals 14 residues. The V gene's germline CDR1 is GTSNPN and CDR2 SVGIG (reference sequence). The CDR3 DNA sequence: TGTGCCTGGAGTCAGTCCGGACAGTCCTATGGCTACACCTTC. It yields the protein CAWSQSGQSYGYTF.

This clone was counted only a few times. CDR3: CASSDWTGSHEQYV. CDR3 DNA sequence: TGTGCCAGTAGTGATTGGACAGGGTCCCACGAGCAGTACGTC. V gene TRBV19 combines with J gene TRBJ2-7; 8 positions agree with TRBD1. Looked up from germline, CDR1 is LNHDA and CDR2 is SQIVND (reference sequence). The CDR3 runs 14 residues. V lost 5 bases and J lost 5; bases outside the gene matches: 8.

The V and J genes are TRBV4-2 and TRBJ2-7; maybe TRBD2 (5 bases). Per the germline V gene, CDR1 is LGHNA and CDR2 is YNFKEQ. CDR3 length: 17 residues. V was cut by 4 bases and J by 4 bases, with 23 bases left in between. The CDR3 nucleotides are TGTGCCAGCAGCCGGTCGGGTATGCGAGCGGAGACTTACGAGCAGTACTTC. Translating it yields CASSRSGMRAETYEQYF.